This is a list of T cell receptor beta chains from one sample in a study of radiotherapy plus CTLA-4 blockade in lung cancer. Sequenced by immunoSEQ multiplex PCR; TCRdb stores in-frame clones only, minus some. This sample yields 95,000 to 150,000 clones, of which approximately 90% are seen a single time; 6.9% belongs to the top ten. Sequenced here: peripheral blood, sampled from a patient treated with radiotherapy plus ipilimumab. These receptor sequences come from a human donor with non-small cell lung cancer that progressed on radiotherapy plus ipilimumab. CDR3s include the opening cysteine and the closing phenylalanine or tryptophan. Each record gives: V gene, clone size, CDR3 protein. Rows may omit the clone size; those that give it use once, few, many or a size class.

v_call: TRBV2; clone_size: NA; cdr3_aa: CASSLSGTGRHNEQFF
v_call: TRBV2; clone_size: NA; cdr3_aa: CASQIQGGETQYF
v_call: TRBV6-1; clone_size: NA; cdr3_aa: CASSPLTVTYEQYF
v_call: TRBV6-5; clone_size: NA; cdr3_aa: CASSYSGTSRGTQYF
v_call: TRBV7-9; clone_size: NA; cdr3_aa: CASSPRDRVYGYTF
v_call: TRBV5-4; clone_size: NA; cdr3_aa: CASSLWGGNEKLFF
v_call: TRBV2; clone_size: NA; cdr3_aa: CASRETVPNYGYTF
v_call: TRBV6-4; clone_size: NA; cdr3_aa: CASSGPERLAGGSYNEQFF
v_call: TRBV5-1; clone_size: once; cdr3_aa: CASSLRQGDEAFF
v_call: TRBV2; clone_size: NA; cdr3_aa: CASSGTSGRTYEQYF
v_call: TRBV7-9; clone_size: once; cdr3_aa: CASSLGPRIAGNYEQYF
v_call: TRBV11-2; clone_size: NA; cdr3_aa: CASSLAFEPRNEQFF
v_call: TRBV30; clone_size: NA; cdr3_aa: CAWTGGQGLYEQYF
v_call: TRBV30; clone_size: NA; cdr3_aa: CAWSLVLSSGNTIYF
v_call: TRBV2; clone_size: NA; cdr3_aa: CASTLEGYAEAFF
v_call: TRBV9; clone_size: NA; cdr3_aa: CASSPLPPSGASTDTQYF
v_call: TRBV28; clone_size: NA; cdr3_aa: CASSLTSGTTKQYF
v_call: TRBV4-2; clone_size: NA; cdr3_aa: CASSQLLGDTQYF
v_call: TRBV6-5; clone_size: NA; cdr3_aa: CASISGLGTEAFF
v_call: TRBV7-9; clone_size: NA; cdr3_aa: CASSLHMYQETQYF
v_call: TRBV13; clone_size: few; cdr3_aa: CASSPGPTGELFF
v_call: TRBV7-9; clone_size: NA; cdr3_aa: CASSFSAAPRGDTQYF
v_call: TRBV6-1; clone_size: NA; cdr3_aa: CAGSGRGQETQYF
v_call: TRBV29-1; clone_size: NA; cdr3_aa: CSVGLTSGRGGAYEQYF
v_call: TRBV30; clone_size: NA; cdr3_aa: CAWSRTGSARPQHF
v_call: TRBV2; clone_size: NA; cdr3_aa: CASSDLWGRSDTEAFF
v_call: TRBV29-1; clone_size: NA; cdr3_aa: CSVPQGLGVPNEQFF
v_call: TRBV5-6; clone_size: NA; cdr3_aa: CASSLGQTIGRF
v_call: TRBV2; clone_size: NA; cdr3_aa: CASRTSASSYNEQFF
v_call: TRBV4-2; clone_size: NA; cdr3_aa: CASSQAASAYGYTF
v_call: TRBV6-5; clone_size: NA; cdr3_aa: CATRLGREVFF
v_call: TRBV20-1; clone_size: NA; cdr3_aa: CSASPRHEQFF
v_call: TRBV7-2; clone_size: few; cdr3_aa: CASGLTRDSYEQYF
v_call: TRBV19; clone_size: NA; cdr3_aa: CASSLRTSGGGGTDTQYF
v_call: TRBV9; clone_size: NA; cdr3_aa: CASSAGTGVYNEQFF